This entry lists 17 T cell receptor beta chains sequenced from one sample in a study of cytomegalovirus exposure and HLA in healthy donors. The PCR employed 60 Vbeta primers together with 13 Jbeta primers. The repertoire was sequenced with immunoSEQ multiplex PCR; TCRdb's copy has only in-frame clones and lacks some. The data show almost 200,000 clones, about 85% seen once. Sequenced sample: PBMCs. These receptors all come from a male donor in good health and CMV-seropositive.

CDR3 in DNA: TGTGCCAGCAGCCCCCAGGGGAGTACTGAAGCTTTCTTT. Translating gives CASSPQGSTEAFF. V and J are TRBV7-3 and TRBJ1-1, with a possible D match to TRBD1 (6 bases). V shed 5 bases and J shed 5 bases, with 12 bases lying between them. CDR1 SGHTA and CDR2 FQGTGA come from the germline V gene. CDR3 length equals 13 residues.

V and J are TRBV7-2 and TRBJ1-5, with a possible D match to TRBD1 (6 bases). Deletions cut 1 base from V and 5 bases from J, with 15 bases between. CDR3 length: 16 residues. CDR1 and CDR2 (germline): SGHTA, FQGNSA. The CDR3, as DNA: TGTGCCAGCAGCTTAGGCCCAGGGGTTGGCGATCAGCCCCAGCATTTT. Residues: CASSLGPGVGDQPQHF. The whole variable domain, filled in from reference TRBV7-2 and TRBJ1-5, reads GAGVSQSPSNKVTEKGKDVELRCDPISGHTALYWYRQSLGQGLEFLIYFQGNSAPDKSGLPSDRFSAERTGGSVSTLTIQRTQQEDSAVYLCASSLGPGVGDQPQHFGDGTRLSIL.

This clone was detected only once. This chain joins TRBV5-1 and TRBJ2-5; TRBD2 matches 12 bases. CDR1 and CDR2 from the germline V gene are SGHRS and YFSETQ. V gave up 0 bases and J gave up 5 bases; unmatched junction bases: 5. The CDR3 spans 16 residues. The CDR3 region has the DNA TGCGCCAGCAGCTTGGGACTAGCGGGGGCCGCGGAGACCCAGTACTTC. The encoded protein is CASSLGLAGAAETQYF.

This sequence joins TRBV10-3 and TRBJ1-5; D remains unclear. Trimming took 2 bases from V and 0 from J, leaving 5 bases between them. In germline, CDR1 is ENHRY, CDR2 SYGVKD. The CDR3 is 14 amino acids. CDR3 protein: CAISESGSNQPQHF. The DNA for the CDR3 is TGTGCCATCAGTGAGAGCGGTAGCAATCAGCCCCAGCATTTT.

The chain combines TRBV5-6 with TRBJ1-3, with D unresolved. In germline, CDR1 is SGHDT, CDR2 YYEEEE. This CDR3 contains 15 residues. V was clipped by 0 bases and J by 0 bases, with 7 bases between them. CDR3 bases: TGTGCCAGCAGCTTGGCCGCGGACTCTGGAAACACCATATATTTT. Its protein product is CASSLAADSGNTIYF.

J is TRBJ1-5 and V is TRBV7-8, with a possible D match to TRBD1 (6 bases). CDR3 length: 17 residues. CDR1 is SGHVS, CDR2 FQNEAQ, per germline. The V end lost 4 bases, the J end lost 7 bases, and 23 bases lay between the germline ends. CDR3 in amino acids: CASSSHRVDWVGQPQHF. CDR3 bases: TGTGCCAGCAGCTCCCACAGGGTGGACTGGGTGGGACAGCCCCAGCATTTT. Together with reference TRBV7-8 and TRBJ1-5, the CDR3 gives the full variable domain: GAGVSQSPRYKVAKRGQDVALRCDPISGHVSLFWYQQALGQGPEFLTYFQNEAQLDKSGLPSDRFFAERPEGSVSTLKIQRTQQEDSAVYLCASSSHRVDWVGQPQHFGDGTRLSIL.

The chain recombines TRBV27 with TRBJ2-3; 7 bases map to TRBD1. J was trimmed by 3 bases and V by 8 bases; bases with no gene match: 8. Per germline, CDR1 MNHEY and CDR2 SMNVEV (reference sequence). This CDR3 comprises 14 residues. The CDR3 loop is CASGRQGRTDTQYF. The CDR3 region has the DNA TGTGCCAGCGGAAGACAGGGCCGGACAGATACGCAGTATTTT.

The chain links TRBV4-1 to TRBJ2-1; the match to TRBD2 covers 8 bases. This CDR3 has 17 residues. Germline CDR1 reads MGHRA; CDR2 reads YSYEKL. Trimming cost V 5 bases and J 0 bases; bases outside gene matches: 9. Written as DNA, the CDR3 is TGCGCCAGCAGCTGGTCGATAGCGGGGAGCTCCTACAATGAGCAGTTCTTC. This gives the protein CASSWSIAGSSYNEQFF.

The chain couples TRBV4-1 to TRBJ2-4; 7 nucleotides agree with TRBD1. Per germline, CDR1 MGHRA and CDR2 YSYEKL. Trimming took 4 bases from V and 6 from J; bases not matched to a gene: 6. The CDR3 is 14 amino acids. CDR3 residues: CASSRLGQPNIQYF. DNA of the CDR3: TGCGCCAGCAGCCGTTTGGGACAGCCAAACATTCAGTACTTC.

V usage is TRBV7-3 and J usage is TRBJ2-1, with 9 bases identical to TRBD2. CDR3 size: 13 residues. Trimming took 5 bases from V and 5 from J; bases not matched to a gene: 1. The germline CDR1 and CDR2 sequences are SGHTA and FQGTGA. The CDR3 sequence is CASSQRGDNEQFF. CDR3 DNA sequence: TGTGCCAGCAGCCAGCGGGGGGACAATGAGCAGTTCTTC.

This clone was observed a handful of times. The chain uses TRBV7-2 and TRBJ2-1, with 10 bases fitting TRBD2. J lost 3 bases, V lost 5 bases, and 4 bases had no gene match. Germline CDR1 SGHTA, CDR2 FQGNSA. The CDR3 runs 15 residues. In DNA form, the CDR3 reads TGTGCCAGCAGCCTGAGCGGGGGGGACTACAATGAGCAGTTCTTC. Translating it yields CASSLSGGDYNEQFF.

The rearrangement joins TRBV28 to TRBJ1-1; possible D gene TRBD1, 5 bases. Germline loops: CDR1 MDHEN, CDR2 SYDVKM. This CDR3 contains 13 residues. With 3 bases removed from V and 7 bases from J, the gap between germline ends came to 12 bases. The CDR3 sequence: CASSLPGGDEAFF. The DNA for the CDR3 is TGTGCCAGCAGTTTGCCCGGGGGGGATGAAGCTTTCTTT.

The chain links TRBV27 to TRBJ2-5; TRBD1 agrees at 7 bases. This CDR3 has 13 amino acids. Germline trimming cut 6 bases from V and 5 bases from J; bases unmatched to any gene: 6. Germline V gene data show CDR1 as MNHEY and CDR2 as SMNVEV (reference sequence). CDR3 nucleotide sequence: TGTGCCAGCAGCCCCCGAGGGGGCGAGACCCAGTACTTC. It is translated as CASSPRGGETQYF.

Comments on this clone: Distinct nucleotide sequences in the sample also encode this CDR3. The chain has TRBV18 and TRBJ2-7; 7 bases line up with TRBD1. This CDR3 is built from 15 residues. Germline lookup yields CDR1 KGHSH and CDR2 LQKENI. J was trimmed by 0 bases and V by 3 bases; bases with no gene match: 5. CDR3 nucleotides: TGTGCCAGCTCACCTAAGACAGGGTCCTCCTACGAGCAGTACTTC. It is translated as CASSPKTGSSYEQYF.

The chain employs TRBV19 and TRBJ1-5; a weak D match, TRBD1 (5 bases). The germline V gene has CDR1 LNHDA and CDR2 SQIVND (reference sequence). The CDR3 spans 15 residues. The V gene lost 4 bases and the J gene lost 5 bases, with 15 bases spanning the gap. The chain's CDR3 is CASSNPTQGYQPQHF. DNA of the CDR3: TGTGCCAGTAGTAACCCGACGCAGGGATATCAGCCCCAGCATTTT.

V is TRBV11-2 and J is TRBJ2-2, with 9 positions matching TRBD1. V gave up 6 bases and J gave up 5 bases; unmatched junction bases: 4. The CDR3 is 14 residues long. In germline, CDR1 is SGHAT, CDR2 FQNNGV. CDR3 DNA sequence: TGTGCCAGCAGACCAGGACAGGGGACCGGGGAGCTGTTTTTT. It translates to CASRPGQGTGELFF.

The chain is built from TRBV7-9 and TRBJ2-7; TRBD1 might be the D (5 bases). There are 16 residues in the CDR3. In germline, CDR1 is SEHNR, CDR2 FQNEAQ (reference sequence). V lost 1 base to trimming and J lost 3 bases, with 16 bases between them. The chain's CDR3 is CASSLDRGARVYEQYF. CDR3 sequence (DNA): TGTGCCAGCAGCTTAGATCGTGGTGCCAGGGTCTACGAGCAGTACTTC.